Listed here are 32 T cell receptor beta chains from one sample, sequenced in a study of blood T cell repertoires in COVID-19. Profiling relied on immunoSEQ multiplex PCR, and the TCRdb table lists in-frame clones only, not all of them. The sample holds approximately 170,000 clones; less than 85% are singletons and the top ten take 10% to 15%. The sequenced sample consisted of PBMCs or T cells enriched from blood (not recorded which). Source of these receptors: a man in his fifties who had recovered from COVID-19.

This clone appeared a few times. This chain connects TRBV5-7 to TRBJ2-3, with D unresolved. TRBV5-7 is known as an ORF, though its function is uncertain. V was shortened by 0 bases and J by 6 bases, with 5 bases between the two germline ends. The CDR3 sequence is 12 residues long. CDR3: CASSLGADTQYF. In DNA, the CDR3 is TGTGCCAGCAGCTTGGGTGCGGATACGCAGTATTTT.

J is TRBJ1-5 and V is TRBV10-3; D gene uncertain. Germline CDR1 ENHRY, CDR2 SYGVKD. The CDR3 is 16 residues long. Trimming removed 0 bases at V and 3 bases at J, with 12 bases between. The DNA of the CDR3 is TGTGCCATCAGTGAGTCGGCGGGCGGAATCAATCAGCCCCAGCATTTT. This translates into CAISESAGGINQPQHF.

The CDR3 is CASRTRTGENYGYTF. Written as DNA, the CDR3 is TGTGCCAGCAGGACCCGGACAGGCGAGAACTATGGCTACACCTTC. The V and J genes are TRBV28 and TRBJ1-2; 7 bases are a match to TRBD1. V lost 6 bases, J lost 2 bases, and 9 bases stayed unmatched. The germline V gene encodes CDR1 MDHEN and CDR2 SYDVKM. The CDR3 runs 15 residues.

V and J are TRBV18 and TRBJ2-6; 10 nucleotides line up with TRBD1. CDR1 and CDR2 from the germline V gene are KGHSH and LQKENI. The ends lost 1 base at V and 0 bases at J; junction bases unmatched: 3. CDR3 length: 18 residues. CDR3 in DNA: TGTGCCAGCTCACCACGGGGGACAGGGGCCTCTGGGGCCAACGTCCTGACTTTC. Its protein is CASSPRGTGASGANVLTF.

This clone was observed a single time. The chain links TRBV11-2 to TRBJ1-5, with D unresolved. Trimming stripped 1 base from V and 5 bases from J, with 6 bases between. CDR1 and CDR2 from the germline V gene are SGHAT and FQNNGV. The CDR3 runs to 13 residues. The CDR3 coding sequence is TGTGCCAGCAGCTTAGTCCCCGATCAGCCCCAGCATTTT. It translates to CASSLVPDQPQHF.

The rearrangement uses TRBV7-9 and TRBJ1-2; the match to TRBD1 covers 8 bases. Germline V gene data show CDR1 as SEHNR and CDR2 as FQNEAQ (reference sequence). Trimming at V came to 5 bases and at J to 7 bases, leaving 6 bases not matched to a gene. This CDR3 has 13 amino acids. The CDR3, as DNA: TGTGCCAGCAGCGCGGACAGGGCCTTTGGCTACACCTTC. Its translation: CASSADRAFGYTF.

This clone was seen more than once but under ten times. The genes are TRBV4-2 and TRBJ2-5; TRBD2 matches at 9 bases. Germline V gives CDR1 LGHNA, CDR2 YNFKEQ. The CDR3 totals 15 residues. Trimming cost V 1 base and J 5 bases; bases outside gene matches: 5. The CDR3 region has the DNA TGTGCCAGCAGCCAAGGCGGGGGGGCGGTCGAGACCCAGTACTTC. This codes for CASSQGGGAVETQYF.

The rearrangement links TRBV5-1 to TRBJ2-7; weak D call: TRBD2 (5 bases). Germline V lookup: CDR1 SGHRS, CDR2 YFSETQ. The CDR3 is made up of 14 amino acids. V was clipped by 4 bases and J by 2 bases, with 13 bases between them. The CDR3 DNA reads as TGCGCCAGCAGCCTTTTGGGGAGCCCCTACGAGCAGTACTTC. It is translated as CASSLLGSPYEQYF.

This chain links TRBV18 with TRBJ2-1; TRBD2 agrees at 14 bases. The CDR3 is 16 amino acids. Germline V gene sequence: CDR1 KGHSH, CDR2 LQKENI. J lost 5 bases, V lost 6 bases, and 6 bases had no gene match. The CDR3 sequence is CASSPGLAGGHNEQFF. The CDR3 DNA is TGTGCCAGCTCCCCTGGACTAGCGGGGGGACACAATGAGCAGTTCTTC.

This clone has just a few counts. The V call is TRBV3-1 (or the pseudogene TRBV3-2), the J call TRBJ1-1; D not resolved. The CDR3 covers 13 residues. Trimming removed 2 bases from V and 0 bases from J, with 4 bases in between. CDR1 and CDR2 from the germline V gene are LGHDT and YNNKEL (reference sequence). The CDR3 reads CASSQQMNTEAFF. As DNA, the CDR3 is TGTGCCAGCAGCCAACAGATGAACACTGAAGCTTTCTTT.

The gene calls are TRBV2 and TRBJ1-6, with TRBD1 matching over 8 bases. Germline CDR1 SNHLY, CDR2 FYNNEI. The CDR3 sequence is 14 residues long. Trimming at V came to 6 bases and at J to 6 bases, leaving 4 bases not matched to a gene. CDR3 nucleotides: TGTGCCAGCAGGGCAGGGGGCCCTAATTCACCCCTCCACTTT. Translating gives CASRAGGPNSPLHF.

V is TRBV19 and J is TRBJ1-5, with a possible D match to TRBD1 (5 bases). The V gene's germline CDR1 is LNHDA and CDR2 SQIVND (reference sequence). The CDR3 is 16 amino acids. Trimming took off 3 bases at V and 6 bases at J, with 18 bases between the two ends. The CDR3 DNA is TGTGCCAGTAGTATTAGGTCGGGAGGGACGGGTCAGCCCCAGCATTTT. It translates to CASSIRSGGTGQPQHF.

The V call is TRBV29-1, the J call TRBJ1-1; no firm D call. This CDR3 is built from 14 residues. Deletions cut 1 base from V and 0 bases from J, with 9 bases between. Germline V CDR1 and CDR2: SQVTM, ANQGSEA. The CDR3, as DNA: TGCAGCGTTGAAGGTTTAGAAATGAACACTGAAGCTTTCTTT. It specifies CSVEGLEMNTEAFF.

The CDR3 loop reads CSASEVAGGWYEQYF. In nucleotides, the CDR3 is TGCAGTGCTAGTGAGGTAGCGGGGGGGTGGTACGAGCAGTACTTC. The genes are TRBV20-1 and TRBJ2-7; 11 bases are shared with TRBD2. The germline V gene has CDR1 DFQATT and CDR2 SNEGSKA (reference sequence). The CDR3 contains 15 residues. J lost 4 bases, V lost 3 bases, and 8 bases had no gene match.

This clone was observed a handful of times. This chain links TRBV19 with TRBJ1-1; D gene uncertain. The length of the CDR3 is 11 residues. Germline V gene lookup returns CDR1 LNHDA and CDR2 SQIVND (reference sequence). The V end lost 7 bases, the J end lost 3 bases, and 6 bases lay between the germline ends. The CDR3 bases are TGTGCCAGTATTGGCTACACTGAAGCTTTCTTT. Encoded protein: CASIGYTEAFF.

A note on this clone: The junction does not match germline at one end; this may be a read error. Other nucleotide sequences from this sample produce the same CDR3. This chain uses TRBV10-3 with TRBJ2-5; weak D call: TRBD1 (6 bases). Germline V CDR1 and CDR2: ENHRY, SYGVKD. The CDR3 runs to 14 residues. As DNA, the CDR3 is TGTGCTATCAGTGATGAGGGGGTACCGGGCAACCAGTACTTC. It translates to CAISDEGVPGNQYF.

This clone was seen many times. Other DNA sequences within the sample encode an identical CDR3. The chain has TRBV6-2 or TRBV6-3 and TRBJ2-1; perhaps TRBD2 as D (5 bases). The CDR3 runs 17 residues. With 0 bases removed from V and 3 bases from J, the gap between germline ends came to 15 bases. In germline, CDR1 is MNHEY, CDR2 SVGEGT. CDR3: CASSYSPTSGLYNEQFF. The CDR3 coding sequence is TGTGCCAGCAGTTACTCCCCCACCAGCGGCCTCTACAATGAGCAGTTCTTC.

The rearrangement uses TRBV5-1 and TRBJ1-5; TRBD1 aligns across 8 bases. Germline values: CDR1 SGHRS, CDR2 YFSETQ. After removal of 0 bases from V and 2 bases from J, the junction contained 1 base not matched to a gene. The CDR3 spans 15 residues. The CDR3 loop reads CASSLEGQGNQPQHF. CDR3 nucleotide sequence: TGCGCCAGCAGCTTGGAGGGACAGGGCAATCAGCCCCAGCATTTT.

The chain employs TRBV7-9 and TRBJ1-4; the match to TRBD1 covers 10 bases. CDR1 and CDR2 (germline): SEHNR, FQNEAQ (reference sequence). V was pared by 5 bases and J by 5 bases, with 2 bases of the junction left unmatched. The CDR3 is 14 amino acids. CDR3 DNA: TGTGCCAGCAGCCGGGACAGGGGCAATGAAAAACTGTTTTTT. Translation gives CASSRDRGNEKLFF.

V is TRBV4-1 and J is TRBJ1-3; tentative D call: TRBD1 (6 bases). V was clipped by 0 bases and J by 4 bases, with 10 bases between them. The CDR3 is made up of 15 amino acids. From germline, CDR1 is MGHRA and CDR2 YSYEKL. This chain's CDR3 is CASSQDGTGGNTIYF. As DNA, the CDR3 is TGCGCCAGCAGCCAAGATGGAACAGGGGGAAACACCATATATTTT.

The chain has TRBV5-6 and TRBJ2-1, with 7 bases matching TRBD2. J gave up 9 bases and V 3 bases, and 12 bases lay outside the gene matches. The CDR3 is 15 residues long. Germline assignment: CDR1 SGHDT and CDR2 YYEEEE. The CDR3: CASSWGLTDRGEQFF. The CDR3 region has the DNA TGTGCCAGCAGCTGGGGACTAACCGACCGGGGTGAGCAGTTCTTC.

The genes are TRBV11-2 and TRBJ1-3; TRBD1 matches 7 bases. V lost 5 bases, J lost 0 bases, and 10 bases stayed unmatched. CDR3 length equals 17 residues. Germline V lookup: CDR1 SGHAT, CDR2 FQNNGV. The CDR3 reads CASSLRQGSNSGNTIYF. In nucleotides, the CDR3 is TGTGCCAGCAGCCTCCGACAGGGATCAAACTCTGGAAACACCATATATTTT.

The chain combines TRBV6-5 with TRBJ1-3; D is perhaps TRBD1 (6 bases). V lost 0 bases, J lost 6 bases, and 12 bases lay in between. CDR1 and CDR2 (germline): MNHEY, SVGAGI. This CDR3 is 15 amino acids long. The CDR3 region has the DNA TGTGCCAGCAGTTACTCGGGAGGGGGGTCAAACACCATATATTTT. Translation gives CASSYSGGGSNTIYF.

J is TRBJ2-3 and V is TRBV5-6; 14 nucleotides agree with TRBD2. Germline V gene lookup returns CDR1 SGHDT and CDR2 YYEEEE. This CDR3 comprises 16 residues. The V gene end was trimmed by 4 bases and the J gene end by 6 bases; junction bases not matched to a gene: 7. The CDR3 nucleotides are TGTGCCAGCAGCATCGGACTAGCGGGGGGATACGATACGCAGTATTTT. This gives the protein CASSIGLAGGYDTQYF. The variable domain in full, with the rest retrieved from reference TRBV5-6 and TRBJ2-3, is DAGVTQSPTHLIKTRGQQVTLRCSPKSGHDTVSWYQQALGQGPQFIFQYYEEEERQRGNFPDRFSGHQFPNYSSELNVNALLLGDSALYLCASSIGLAGGYDTQYFGPGTRLTVL.

J is TRBJ2-7 and V is TRBV20-1, with TRBD1 matching 7 bases. V was clipped by 3 bases and J by 1 base; unmatched bases: 9. The CDR3 contains 15 residues. CDR1 and CDR2 (germline): DFQATT, SNEGSKA (reference sequence). Here the CDR3 reads CSASGVGQRSYEQYF. In DNA form, the CDR3 reads TGCAGTGCTAGTGGGGTGGGACAGAGGTCCTACGAGCAGTACTTC.

The CDR3 reads CASSFEDTPYEQYF. In nucleotides, the CDR3 is TGCGCCAGCAGCTTTGAGGATACTCCCTACGAGCAGTACTTC. The V call is TRBV5-1, the J call TRBJ2-7; D ambiguous. This CDR3 contains 14 residues. Trimming shortened V by 2 bases and J by 2 bases, and 11 bases separated the two germline ends. CDR1 and CDR2 from the germline V gene are SGHRS and YFSETQ. Full variable domain (outside the CDR3, taken from reference TRBV5-1 and TRBJ2-7): KAGVTQTPRYLIKTRGQQVTLSCSPISGHRSVSWYQQTPGQGLQFLFEYFSETQRNKGNFPGRFSGRQFSNSRSEMNVSTLELGDSALYLCASSFEDTPYEQYFGPGTRLTVT.

This chain links TRBV7-2 with TRBJ2-2, with 10 bases matching TRBD2. In germline, CDR1 is SGHTA, CDR2 FQGNSA. Germline trimming cut 5 bases from V and 2 bases from J; bases unmatched to any gene: 8. The CDR3 covers 17 residues. DNA of the CDR3: TGTGCCAGCAGCCCAGCTACTAGCGGGGTTAACACCGGGGAGCTGTTTTTT. Translation gives CASSPATSGVNTGELFF.

The genes are TRBV7-2 and TRBJ1-2; 8 bases line up with TRBD1. J gave up 12 bases and V 4 bases, and 13 bases lay outside the gene matches. This CDR3 comprises 14 residues. Per germline, CDR1 SGHTA and CDR2 FQGNSA. The CDR3 bases are TGTGCCAGCAGCTGGGGGGTACAGGGGGATGTTAACACCTTC. Translating it yields CASSWGVQGDVNTF.

The genes are TRBV18 and TRBJ2-3; TRBD2 matches 8 bases. The CDR3 is made up of 17 amino acids. The germline gives CDR1 KGHSH, CDR2 LQKENI. J lost 5 bases, V lost 1 base, and 11 bases had no gene match. CDR3 sequence (DNA): TGTGCCAGCTCACCACAAGAGGCGAGCGGGGGCCGAGATACGCAGTATTTT. This translates into CASSPQEASGGRDTQYF.

The chain combines TRBV19 with TRBJ2-3; 11 nucleotides line up with TRBD2. In germline, CDR1 is LNHDA, CDR2 SQIVND (reference sequence). V was clipped by 5 bases and J by 4 bases; unmatched bases: 8. CDR3 size: 16 residues. DNA of the CDR3: TGTGCCAGTAGTCTGATAGCGGGGGGGCTCGCAGATACGCAGTATTTT. It yields the protein CASSLIAGGLADTQYF.

This chain connects TRBV9 to TRBJ2-5, with 9 positions matching TRBD2. The CDR3 is made up of 21 amino acids. The V gene end was trimmed by 0 bases and the J gene end by 2 bases; junction bases not matched to a gene: 20. The V gene's germline CDR1 is SGDLS and CDR2 YYNGEE. The CDR3 DNA is TGTGCCAGCAGCGTAGGGCCATATACGTTCGGAAGCGGGGGGCCTCAAGAGACCCAGTACTTC. It yields the protein CASSVGPYTFGSGGPQETQYF.

The chain combines TRBV5-1 with TRBJ1-2; D gene unclear. V was trimmed by 2 bases and J by 0 bases, leaving 8 bases between them. CDR3 size: 14 residues. Germline V gives CDR1 SGHRS, CDR2 YFSETQ. The CDR3, as DNA: TGCGCCAGCAGCTTCGGAGGACCTAACTATGGCTACACCTTC. It translates to CASSFGGPNYGYTF.